The 15 T cell receptor beta chains below were found in one sample sequenced in a study of blood T cell repertoires in COVID-19. The protocol was immunoSEQ multiplex PCR, while the TCRdb copy is restricted to in-frame clones and leaves out a portion. Among under 200,000 clones listed, roughly 80% were seen once. Input material: peripheral blood. The receptor set was obtained from a woman aged 80 or over with acute or convalescent COVID-19.

CDR3 amino acids: CASSQVLAGALETQYF. DNA for the CDR3: TGCGCCAGCAGCCAAGTCCTAGCGGGAGCCCTAGAGACCCAGTACTTC. This chain links TRBV4-3 with TRBJ2-5; 10 bases match TRBD2. J lost 4 bases, V lost 1 base, and 6 bases had no gene match. From germline, CDR1 is LGHNA and CDR2 YSLEER. The length of the CDR3 is 16 residues.

This sequence joins TRBV29-1 and TRBJ2-2; 9 bases are a match to TRBD1. Germline-derived CDR1 and CDR2 are SQVTM and ANQGSEA. The V segment lost 7 bases and the J segment 4 bases; nucleotides outside the gene matches: 4. The CDR3 extends over 13 amino acids. The CDR3, as DNA: TGCAGCGCCGGGGACAGGGCCACCGGGGAGCTGTTTTTT. Translated: CSAGDRATGELFF.

Written as DNA, the CDR3 is TGTGCCAGCAGCCAATCTCTGGCCAACCAAGAGACCCAGTACTTC. This codes for CASSQSLANQETQYF. The chain joins TRBV3-1 (or the pseudogene TRBV3-2) to TRBJ2-5, with D unclear. The germline V gene encodes CDR1 LGHDT and CDR2 YNNKEL (reference sequence). The V end lost 2 bases, the J end lost 0 bases, and 10 bases lay between the germline ends. CDR3 length: 15 amino acids.

This clone was observed a handful of times. J is TRBJ1-1 and V is TRBV14; 7 nucleotides align to TRBD1. Looked up from germline, CDR1 is SGHDN and CDR2 is FVKESK. Trimming took 4 bases from V and 2 from J; bases not matched to a gene: 10. The CDR3 is 16 residues long. CDR3 sequence: CASSLRQGWVNTEAFF. The CDR3 region has the DNA TGTGCCAGCAGCCTTAGACAGGGTTGGGTAAACACTGAAGCTTTCTTT.

J is TRBJ2-1 and V is TRBV15; tentatively, D is TRBD2 (5 bases). The CDR3 runs 14 residues. Looked up from germline, CDR1 is LNHNV and CDR2 is YYDKDF (reference sequence). Trimming took off 2 bases at V and 7 bases at J, with 12 bases between the two ends. The CDR3 DNA reads as TGTGCCACCAGCAGACCCTCGCGGAGGAATGAGCAGTTCTTC. Translated: CATSRPSRRNEQFF.

The chain couples TRBV6-5 to TRBJ2-6, with D uncertain. The germline V gene has CDR1 MNHEY and CDR2 SVGAGI. This CDR3 contains 14 residues. V was pared by 6 bases and J by 0 bases, with 6 bases between. This chain's CDR3 is CASRRASGANVLTF. Here the CDR3 DNA reads TGTGCCAGCAGACGCGCCTCTGGGGCCAACGTCCTGACTTTC.

This clone was found a few times. The chain joins TRBV19 to TRBJ1-1; D is unclear. The germline gives CDR1 LNHDA, CDR2 SQIVND (reference sequence). V lost 3 bases, J lost 4 bases, and 12 bases lay in between. The CDR3 contains 14 residues. The CDR3 bases are TGTGCCAGTAGTATTGCGGGGTCTGGCACTGAAGCTTTCTTT. This encodes CASSIAGSGTEAFF.

This chain uses TRBV2 with TRBJ2-5; 7 bases fit TRBD2. Trimming removed 1 base from V and 6 bases from J; junction bases left unmatched: 5. This CDR3 has 14 residues. Germline CDR1 is SNHLY and CDR2 is FYNNEI. The CDR3 DNA is TGTGCCAGCAGTGAAGTTACCGGGAGGAAGACCCAGTACTTC. It is translated as CASSEVTGRKTQYF.

This clone showed up just once. The chain uses TRBV5-4 and TRBJ1-6; 9 positions match TRBD1. The junction had 5 bases not matched to a gene; V was cut back by 1 base and J by 6 bases. CDR1 and CDR2 from the germline V gene are SGHNT and YYREEE (reference sequence). This CDR3 spans 16 amino acids. CDR3 nucleotides: TGTGCCAGCAGCTTGTATGGACAGGGGTCTAATTCACCCCTCCACTTT. Amino acid sequence: CASSLYGQGSNSPLHF.

The chain is built from TRBV6-2 or TRBV6-3 and TRBJ2-7; D is uncertain. Trimming removed 5 bases from V and 4 bases from J, with 9 bases in between. CDR1 and CDR2 from the germline V gene are MNHEY and SVGEGT. The CDR3 loop spans 12 amino acids. This CDR3 is CASSPPAYEQYF. The CDR3 region has the DNA TGTGCCAGCAGTCCCCCTGCGTACGAGCAGTACTTC.

This chain links TRBV30 with TRBJ2-2; TRBD1 matches 7 bases. Germline assignment: CDR1 GTSNPN and CDR2 SVGIG (reference sequence). CDR3 size: 15 residues. Trimming removed 4 bases from V and 3 bases from J; junction bases left unmatched: 8. CDR3 region: CAWKLPGQDTGELFF. The CDR3 nucleotides are TGTGCCTGGAAACTCCCAGGACAGGACACCGGGGAGCTGTTTTTT.

This clone has just a few counts. This chain joins TRBV9 and TRBJ2-7, with D unclear. The CDR3 spans 15 residues. Trimming shortened V by 3 bases and J by 0 bases, and 13 bases separated the two germline ends. Per germline, CDR1 SGDLS and CDR2 YYNGEE. The CDR3 DNA sequence: TGTGCCAGCAGCGCGAAGAACAGAATCTCCTACGAGCAGTACTTC. The encoded protein is CASSAKNRISYEQYF. The complete variable domain, with remaining parts taken from reference TRBV9 and TRBJ2-7, reads DSGVTQTPKHLITATGQRVTLRCSPRSGDLSVYWYQQSLDQGLQFLIQYYNGEERAKGNILERFSAQQFPDLHSELNLSSLELGDSALYFCASSAKNRISYEQYFGPGTRLTVT.

V is TRBV30 and J is TRBJ1-5; 7 nucleotides align to TRBD1. This CDR3 region has 13 residues. V lost 1 base, J lost 4 bases, and 1 base stayed unmatched. In germline, CDR1 is GTSNPN, CDR2 SVGIG (reference sequence). In DNA form, the CDR3 reads TGTGCCTGGAGTGGACAGGGAAATCAGCCCCAGCATTTT. As protein: CAWSGQGNQPQHF.

The V gene is TRBV4-2, the J gene TRBJ1-2, with TRBD1 identical over 8 bases. Germline loops: CDR1 LGHNA, CDR2 YNFKEQ. V lost 0 bases, J lost 5 bases, and 5 bases stayed unmatched. The CDR3 contains 15 residues. The CDR3 nucleotides read TGTGCCAGCAGCCAAGATTTAGGGACAGGATATGGCTACACCTTC. Protein product: CASSQDLGTGYGYTF.

The chain combines TRBV18 with TRBJ2-7; 7 nucleotides line up with TRBD2. V shed 1 base, J shed 0 bases, and the junction held 0 bases outside the gene matches. The germline V gene encodes CDR1 KGHSH and CDR2 LQKENI. The CDR3 is 14 residues long. CDR3 sequence: CASSPRDYSYEQYF. Here the CDR3 DNA reads TGTGCCAGCTCACCACGGGACTACTCCTACGAGCAGTACTTC.